This is a list of T cell receptor beta chains from one sample in a study of metastatic and nonmetastatic thyroid tumors. TCRdb reanalyzed the PCR reads with MiXCR. This table has 40,000 to 55,000 clones, roughly 18% appearing once. Sequencing was carried out using blood. All receptors derive from a female donor with papillary thyroid cancer or a benign thyroid nodule (not recorded which). Some clones in this sample may be carry-over from other donors' samples. Both conserved end residues are part of each CDR3. The D gene is left open where the match is weak. Some rows have no size entry. The others give once, few or many, or a class for an expanded clone.

j_gene | d_gene | v_gene | abundance | CDR3aa | CDR3nt
TRBJ2-6 | . | TRBV3-1 | . | CASRRGSSGANVLTF | TGTGCCAGCAGACGGGGAAGCTCTGGGGCCAACGTCCTGACTTTC
TRBJ2-7 | . | TRBV5-5 | many | CASSLMEGATYEQYF | TGTGCCAGCAGCTTAATGGAGGGAGCCACCTACGAGCAGTACTTC
TRBJ2-6 | . | TRBV11-1 | . | CASSSNLVASVANVLTF | TGTGCCAGCAGCTCTAATCTGGTCGCCTCTGTGGCCAACGTCCTGACTTTC
TRBJ2-5 | . | TRBV20-1 | many | CSARRSGRGQETQYF | TGCAGTGCTAGACGGAGTGGGAGAGGTCAAGAGACCCAGTACTTC
TRBJ2-1 | . | TRBV11-2 | many | CASSLEQGTHNEQFF | TGTGCCAGCAGCTTAGAACAGGGGACTCACAATGAGCAGTTCTTC
TRBJ2-1 | TRBD2 | TRBV5-1 | . | CASSLEVTSGINEQFF | TGCGCCAGCAGCTTGGAAGTGACTAGCGGGATCAATGAGCAGTTCTTC
TRBJ1-3 | . | TRBV14 | many | CASSLWAFSGNTIYF | TGTGCCAGCAGCCTGTGGGCGTTCTCTGGAAACACCATATATTTT
TRBJ2-3 | . | TRBV20-1 | many | CSARSPIAGTDTQYF | TGCAGTGCTAGATCCCCTATAGCGGGCACAGATACGCAGTATTTT
TRBJ1-1 | . | TRBV13 | many | CASSLEVNTEAFF | TGTGCCAGCAGCTTAGAGGTGAACACTGAAGCTTTCTTT
TRBJ1-5 | . | TRBV30 | . | CAWSVQGEQPQHF | TGTGCCTGGAGTGTACAGGGCGAGCAGCCCCAGCATTTT
TRBJ2-3 | . | TRBV4-2 | . | CASLRLTRYRGTDTQYF | TGTGCCAGCCTCCGTCTTACCCGGTACAGGGGCACAGATACGCAGTATTTT
TRBJ1-3 | . | TRBV6-1 | medium-sized | CASSEAAFAIYF | TGTGCCAGCAGTGAAGCGGCTTTTGCCATATATTTT
TRBJ2-3 | TRBD1 | TRBV6-1 | medium-sized | CASSEDRGSTDTQYF | TGTGCCAGCAGTGAAGACAGGGGAAGCACAGATACGCAGTATTTT
TRBJ2-2 | TRBD2 | TRBV7-2 | . | CAGDLSGINTGELFF | TGTGCCGGTGACCTTAGCGGGATTAACACCGGGGAGCTGTTTTTT